What follows are 3 T cell receptor beta chains derived from one specimen sequenced in a study of T cells after yellow fever vaccination. TCRdb called the 5' RACE reads again in MiXCR, with one record for every CDR3 protein. The sample yields a few hundred thousand distinct CDR3 sequences, about a sixth seen once. Sequencing was performed on PBMCs, taken 5 days after the first yellow fever vaccination. The receptors originated from a man aged 18 to 29 who received the YFV17D yellow fever vaccine.

This clonotype was counted only a few times. V usage is TRBV5-1 and J usage is TRBJ1-2; D gene unclear. The V end was cut by 1 base, the J end by 5 bases, with 12 bases between. Germline V lookup: CDR1 SGHRS, CDR2 YFSETQ. This CDR3 is built from 14 residues. Here the CDR3 reads CASSLSQPSYGYTF. The CDR3 DNA sequence: TGCGCCAGCAGCTTGAGCCAGCCTTCGTATGGCTACACCTTC.

The chain joins TRBV5-6 to TRBJ2-7; 8 bases map to TRBD1. V lost 0 bases to trimming and J lost 5 bases; unmatched junction nucleotides: 4. Germline assignment: CDR1 SGHDT and CDR2 YYEEEE. This CDR3 contains 14 residues. CDR3 in amino acids: CASSLDRGSNEQYF. The DNA for the CDR3 is TGTGCCAGCAGCTTGGACAGGGGGTCTAACGAGCAGTACTTC.

This clonotype was found a few times. V gene TRBV7-2 combines with J gene TRBJ1-5; D gene ambiguous. Germline V gene data show CDR1 as SGHTA and CDR2 as FQGNSA. The CDR3 consists of 15 residues. The V end was cut by 1 base, the J end by 9 bases, with 16 bases between. CDR3 in amino acids: CASSLVVINPGPQHF. Written as DNA, the CDR3 is TGTGCCAGCAGCTTAGTCGTCATTAATCCGGGGCCCCAGCATTTT.